A selection of T cell receptor beta chains follows, all from one sample in a study. Via MiXCR, TCRdb re-called the 5' RACE reads, giving one row per CDR3 protein. The repertoire holds 32,000 or so distinct CDR3 sequences, with 25% to 30% as singletons. The source material was tumor-infiltrating Tregs sorted from the breast tumor. These receptor sequences come from a female donor with breast cancer. The CDR3 runs from the conserved cysteine through the conserved F or W. A D gene is named only where the DNA matches it firmly. Clone size appears in some rows only: once, few, many, or a class for an expanded clone.

TRBV12-3/TRBV12-4	TRBD2	TRBJ2-7	-	CASSQSGGPLREQYF	TGTGCCAGCAGCCAGAGCGGGGGGCCCCTTAGGGAGCAGTACTTC
TRBV25-1	-	TRBJ2-7	few	CASNGRGSYEQYF	TGTGCCAGCAATGGCAGGGGATCCTACGAGCAGTACTTC
TRBV5-1	TRBD2	TRBJ2-2	-	CASSPRGSGSTNTLELFF	TGCGCCAGCAGCCCCCGGGGTAGCGGGTCTACGAACACCTTGGAGCTGTTTTTT
TRBV7-8	-	TRBJ1-5	many	CASAPGLWGDQPQHF	TGTGCCAGCGCCCCCGGTTTATGGGGGGATCAGCCCCAGCATTTT
TRBV4-1	-	TRBJ1-2	few	CASSQVGQNVNYGYTF	TGCGCCAGCAGCCAAGTGGGCCAGAACGTAAACTATGGCTACACCTTC
TRBV6-5	-	TRBJ2-1	-	CASGKAEQFF	TGTGCCAGCGGAAAAGCTGAGCAGTTCTTC
TRBV30	-	TRBJ2-2	few	CASPAQGRAGELFF	TGTGCCAGTCCCGCACAGGGGAGGGCCGGGGAGCTGTTTTTT
TRBV12-3/TRBV12-4	-	TRBJ2-1	medium-sized	CASSSTRGQFF	TGTGCCAGCAGTTCGACCCGAGGGCAGTTCTTC
TRBV6-1	-	TRBJ2-1	-	CASSEWVGSTYNEQFF	TGTGCCAGCAGTGAATGGGTGGGCAGCACGTACAATGAGCAGTTCTTC
TRBV6-6	TRBD2	TRBJ2-2	-	CASRGLASGKLYF	TGTGCCAGCAGAGGACTAGCGTCTGGGAAGCTGTATTTT
TRBV15	TRBD1	TRBJ1-5	-	CATSSGRDRGLSNQPQHF	TGTGCCACCAGCAGTGGCCGGGACAGGGGCTTAAGCAATCAGCCCCAGCATTTT
TRBV19	-	TRBJ2-3	-	CAHPEDSSFYICSGTSGRDTQYF	-
TRBV10-3	-	TRBJ2-2	-	CAISAGPRVPGELFF	TGTGCCATCAGCGCGGGGCCCCGTGTCCCCGGGGAGCTGTTTTTT
TRBV18	TRBD1	TRBJ2-7	many	CASSSGTGLSEQYF	TGTGCCAGCTCGTCCGGGACAGGGCTATCTGAGCAGTACTTC
TRBV11-1	TRBD2	TRBJ2-1	many	CASSLASSGSNRFF	TGTGCCAGCAGCTTAGCGTCTAGCGGGAGTAACCGGTTCTTC
TRBV7-6	-	TRBJ1-1	many	CASSRNSQSSNTEAFF	TGTGCCAGCAGTCGAAACTCCCAGAGTAGCAACACTGAAGCTTTCTTT
TRBV12-3/TRBV12-4	TRBD1	TRBJ2-3	medium-sized	CASNGQGSDTQYF	TGTGCCAGCAATGGACAGGGATCAGATACGCAGTATTTT
TRBV6-1	-	TRBJ2-1	-	CASSTRAQALYSNEQFF	TGTGCCAGCAGTACCCGGGCCCAAGCCCTGTATAGCAATGAGCAGTTCTTC
TRBV27	-	TRBJ1-1	-	CASSLGRATEAFF	TGTGCCAGCAGTTTAGGCAGGGCCACTGAGGCTTTCTTT
TRBV6-5	-	TRBJ2-7	-	CASSYGQGGGEQCF	TGTGCCAGCAGTTACGGGCAGGGAGGGGGCGAGCAGTGCTTC
TRBV9	-	TRBJ2-5	once	CASSPLDSKETQYF	TGTGCCAGCAGCCCCTTGGACAGCAAAGAGACCCAGTACTTC
TRBV7-2	-	TRBJ1-5	-	CASSLQGGQPQHF	TGTGCCAGCAGCTTGCAGGGAGGACAGCCCCAGCATTTT
TRBV2	-	TRBJ1-1	many	CASSGARTPNTEAFF	TGTGCCAGCAGTGGAGCTAGGACACCTAACACTGAAGCTTTCTTT
TRBV3-1	-	TRBJ1-5	few	CASSQDAGNQPQHF	TGTGCCAGCAGCCAAGATGCGGGGAATCAGCCCCAGCATTTT
TRBV4-1	-	TRBJ2-5	-	CASSQWQGGTQYF	TGCGCCAGCAGCCAGTGGCAGGGAGGGACCCAGTACTTC
TRBV12-3/TRBV12-4	-	TRBJ1-5	-	CASSLSRGVSNQPQHF	TGTGCCAGCAGTTTATCGCGGGGCGTGAGCAATCAGCCCCAGCATTTT
TRBV30	TRBD1	TRBJ1-1	few	CASRRDSTEAFF	TGTGCCTCGCGCCGGGACAGCACTGAAGCTTTCTTT
TRBV6-5	-	TRBJ1-2	many	CASSYSRTLDKGYTF	TGTGCCAGCAGTTACTCCCGGACGCTTGATAAGGGCTACACCTTC
TRBV6-5	-	TRBJ1-1	medium-sized	CASSGARVVNTEAFF	TGTGCCAGCAGTGGGGCTAGGGTGGTGAACACTGAAGCTTTCTTT
TRBV20-1	-	TRBJ1-5	few	CSARGRHNQPQHF	TGCAGTGCTAGGGGCCGTCACAATCAGCCCCAGCATTTT
TRBV6-1	-	TRBJ1-5	many	CARRRGGQPQHF	TGTGCCCGACGGAGGGGAGGTCAGCCCCAGCATTTT
TRBV30	-	TRBJ2-1	many	CAWSLSWEQFF	TGTGCCTGGAGCCTAAGCTGGGAGCAGTTCTTC
TRBV6-6	-	TRBJ1-3	-	CASSYPIDRISGNTIYF	TGTGCCAGCAGTTACCCAATCGACAGGATCTCTGGAAACACCATATATTTT
TRBV6-1	-	TRBJ2-2	-	CASSEAAGDTGELFF	TGTGCCAGCAGTGAAGCGGCAGGGGACACCGGGGAGCTGTTTTTT
TRBV7-9	-	TRBJ1-2	many	CASSLVLGHPAAGGYTF	TGTGCCAGCAGCTTAGTGCTGGGACACCCTGCTGCTGGGGGCTACACCTTC
TRBV6-1	-	TRBJ2-3	many	CASKGLRGPTDTQYF	TGTGCCAGCAAGGGGCTACGGGGACCCACAGATACGCAGTATTTT
TRBV20-1	-	TRBJ2-1	-	CSARGGGSVEQLF	TGCAGTGCTAGAGGAGGGGGGAGCGTTGAGCAGCTCTTC
TRBV6-5	-	TRBJ2-1	many	CASSYIRPSSYNEQFF	TGTGCCAGCAGTTACATCAGGCCCAGCTCCTACAATGAGCAGTTCTTC
TRBV20-1	TRBD1	TRBJ1-5	medium-sized	CSAKQGGQPQHF	TGCAGTGCTAAACAGGGGGGTCAGCCCCAGCATTTT
TRBV5-1	TRBD2	TRBJ2-3	many	CASSLVPAGVGDTQYF	TGCGCCAGCAGCTTGGTACCAGCGGGAGTGGGAGATACGCAGTATTTT
TRBV2	TRBD2	TRBJ2-1	-	CASRGLAGGFSSYNEQFF	TGTGCCAGCAGAGGACTAGCGGGAGGGTTCAGCTCCTACAATGAGCAGTTCTTC
TRBV6-5	-	TRBJ1-5	few	CASRNREGQPQHF	TGTGCCAGCAGGAACAGGGAGGGCCAGCCCCAGCATTTT
TRBV12-3/TRBV12-4	TRBD2	TRBJ2-1	-	CATRRGVGERFF	TGTGCCACCCGACGGGGGGTGGGTGAGCGGTTCTTC
TRBV5-8	-	TRBJ1-1	many	CASSITPVSPEAFF	TGTGCCAGCAGCATAACCCCCGTCAGTCCTGAAGCTTTCTTT
TRBV12-5	TRBD1	TRBJ2-1	-	CASGWTTGGYNEQFF	TGTGCTAGTGGTTGGACGACAGGGGGGTACAATGAGCAGTTCTTC
TRBV2	-	TRBJ1-2	many	CATKARGPSNYGYTF	TGTGCCACCAAGGCCCGGGGGCCTTCTAACTATGGCTACACCTTC
TRBV29-1	-	TRBJ2-2	few	CSAEGQNTGELFF	TGCAGCGCCGAGGGGCAGAACACCGGGGAGCTGTTTTTT
TRBV4-1	-	TRBJ1-4	few	CASSPRAGVNEKLFF	TGCGCCAGCAGCCCCCGGGCAGGGGTTAATGAAAAACTGTTTTTT
TRBV7-6	-	TRBJ2-4	medium-sized	CASSLAPHRDSLPLAKNIQYF	TGTGCCAGCAGCTTAGCTCCCCACAGGGACTCGCTCCCCCTAGCCAAAAACATTCAGTACTTC
TRBV7-3	TRBD2	TRBJ2-1	-	CASGSGVGNEQFF	TGTGCCAGCGGTAGCGGGGTTGGTAATGAGCAGTTCTTC
TRBV3-1	-	TRBJ1-1	once	CASSQDRGFGLDTKAFF	TGTGCCAGCAGCCAAGATCGCGGTTTCGGCCTGGACACTAAAGCTTTCTTT
TRBV20-1	-	TRBJ2-1	medium-sized	CSAPGPPQNEQFF	TGCAGTGCTCCGGGACCGCCTCAGAATGAGCAGTTCTTC
TRBV6-5	TRBD1	TRBJ1-1	-	CASTMDRRSTEAFF	TGTGCCAGCACCATGGACAGGAGAAGCACTGAAGCTTTCTTT